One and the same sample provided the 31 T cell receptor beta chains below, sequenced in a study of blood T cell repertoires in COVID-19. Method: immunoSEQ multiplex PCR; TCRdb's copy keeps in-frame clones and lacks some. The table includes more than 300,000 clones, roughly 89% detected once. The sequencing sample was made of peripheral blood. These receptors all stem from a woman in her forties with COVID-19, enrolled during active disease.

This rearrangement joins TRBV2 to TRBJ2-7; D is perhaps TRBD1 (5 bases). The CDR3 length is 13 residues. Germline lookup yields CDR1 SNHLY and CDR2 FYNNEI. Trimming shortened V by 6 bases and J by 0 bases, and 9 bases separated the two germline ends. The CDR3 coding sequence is TGTGCCAGCAGCACAGGTGTCTCCTACGAGCAGTACTTC. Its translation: CASSTGVSYEQYF.

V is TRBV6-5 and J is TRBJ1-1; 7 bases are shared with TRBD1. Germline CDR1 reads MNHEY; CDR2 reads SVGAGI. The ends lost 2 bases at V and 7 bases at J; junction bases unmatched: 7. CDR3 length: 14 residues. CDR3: CASSYDGGGGEAFF. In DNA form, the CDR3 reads TGTGCCAGCAGTTACGATGGAGGGGGCGGTGAAGCTTTCTTT.

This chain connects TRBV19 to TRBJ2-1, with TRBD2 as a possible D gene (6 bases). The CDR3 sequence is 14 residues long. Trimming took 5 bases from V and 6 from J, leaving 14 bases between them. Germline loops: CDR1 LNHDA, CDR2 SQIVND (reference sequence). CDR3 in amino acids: CASSAGLIANEQFF. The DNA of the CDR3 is TGTGCCAGTAGTGCGGGGCTGATCGCCAATGAGCAGTTCTTC.

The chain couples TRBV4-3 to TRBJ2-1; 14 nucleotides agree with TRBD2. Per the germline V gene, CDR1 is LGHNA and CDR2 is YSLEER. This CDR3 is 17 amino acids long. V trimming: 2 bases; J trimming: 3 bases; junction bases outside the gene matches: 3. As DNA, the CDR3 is TGCGCCAGCAGCCAAACGGGGACTAGCGGGGGCTACAATGAGCAGTTCTTC. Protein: CASSQTGTSGGYNEQFF.

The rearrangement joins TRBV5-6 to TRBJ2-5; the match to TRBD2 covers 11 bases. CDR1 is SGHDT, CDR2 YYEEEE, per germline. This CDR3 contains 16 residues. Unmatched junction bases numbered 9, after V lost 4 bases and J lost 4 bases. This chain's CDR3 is CASSPISLAGGETQYF. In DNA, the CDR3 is TGTGCCAGCAGCCCGATCAGCCTAGCGGGAGGAGAGACCCAGTACTTC.

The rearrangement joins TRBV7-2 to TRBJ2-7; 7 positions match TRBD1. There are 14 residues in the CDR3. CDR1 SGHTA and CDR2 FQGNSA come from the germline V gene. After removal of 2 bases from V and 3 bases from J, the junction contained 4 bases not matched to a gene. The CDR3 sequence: CASSLPTGYYEQYF. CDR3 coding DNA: TGTGCCAGCAGCTTACCGACAGGGTACTACGAGCAGTACTTC.

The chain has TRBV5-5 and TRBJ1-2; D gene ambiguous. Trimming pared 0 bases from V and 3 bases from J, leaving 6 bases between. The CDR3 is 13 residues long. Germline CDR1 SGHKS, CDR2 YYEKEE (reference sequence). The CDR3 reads CASSLDIYYGYTF. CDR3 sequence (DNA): TGTGCCAGCAGCTTGGATATATACTATGGCTACACCTTC.

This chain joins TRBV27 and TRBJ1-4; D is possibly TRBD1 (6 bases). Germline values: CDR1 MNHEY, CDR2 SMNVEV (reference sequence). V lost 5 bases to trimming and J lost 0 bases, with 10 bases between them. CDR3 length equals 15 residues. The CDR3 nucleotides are TGTGCCAGCAGTATCCGGACAGCAACTAATGAAAAACTGTTTTTT. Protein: CASSIRTATNEKLFF.

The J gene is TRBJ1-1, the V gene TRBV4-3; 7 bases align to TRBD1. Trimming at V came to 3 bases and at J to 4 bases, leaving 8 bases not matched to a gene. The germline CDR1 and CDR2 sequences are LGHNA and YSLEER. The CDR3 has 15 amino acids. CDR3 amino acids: CASSQLGGAGTEAFF. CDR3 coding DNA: TGCGCCAGCAGCCAGCTAGGGGGCGCGGGCACTGAAGCTTTCTTT.

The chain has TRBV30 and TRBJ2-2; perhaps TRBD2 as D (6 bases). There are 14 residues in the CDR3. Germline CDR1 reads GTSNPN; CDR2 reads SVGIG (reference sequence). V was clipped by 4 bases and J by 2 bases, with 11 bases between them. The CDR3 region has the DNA TGTGCCTGGACGGGGGTGGGAAACACCGGGGAGCTGTTTTTT. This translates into CAWTGVGNTGELFF.

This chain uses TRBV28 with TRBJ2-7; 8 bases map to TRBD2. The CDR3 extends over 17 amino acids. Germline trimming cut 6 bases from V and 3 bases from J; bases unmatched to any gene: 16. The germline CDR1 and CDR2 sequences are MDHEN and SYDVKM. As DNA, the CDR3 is TGTGCCAGCAGCATTAACCCCCCTAGCGGGTCCTTCTACGAGCAGTACTTC. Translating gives CASSINPPSGSFYEQYF.

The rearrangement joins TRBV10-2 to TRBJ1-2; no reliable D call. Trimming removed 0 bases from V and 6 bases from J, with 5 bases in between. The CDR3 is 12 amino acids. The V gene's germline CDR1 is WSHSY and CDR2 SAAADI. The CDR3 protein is CASSESFNGYTF. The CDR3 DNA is TGCGCCAGCAGTGAGTCTTTCAATGGCTACACCTTC.

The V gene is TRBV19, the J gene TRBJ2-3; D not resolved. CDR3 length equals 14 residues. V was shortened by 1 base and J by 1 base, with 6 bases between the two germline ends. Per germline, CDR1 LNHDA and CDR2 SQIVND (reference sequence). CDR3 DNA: TGTGCCAGTAGTATAGGGTCGGGCACAGATACGCAGTATTTT. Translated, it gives CASSIGSGTDTQYF.

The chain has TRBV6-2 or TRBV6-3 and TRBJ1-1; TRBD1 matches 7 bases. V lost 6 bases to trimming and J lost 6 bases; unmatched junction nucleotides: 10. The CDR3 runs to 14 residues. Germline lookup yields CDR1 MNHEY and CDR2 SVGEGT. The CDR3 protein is CASSTRGGWAEAFF. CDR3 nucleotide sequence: TGTGCCAGCAGCACTAGAGGGGGCTGGGCTGAAGCTTTCTTT.

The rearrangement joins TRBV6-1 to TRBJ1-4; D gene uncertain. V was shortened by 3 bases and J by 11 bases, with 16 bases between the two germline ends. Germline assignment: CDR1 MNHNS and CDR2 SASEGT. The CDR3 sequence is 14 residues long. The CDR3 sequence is CASSDLAGREKLFF. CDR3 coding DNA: TGTGCCAGCAGTGATCTGGCCGGAAGGGAGAAACTGTTTTTT.

The CDR3 region has the DNA TGTGCCAGCAGTTCCCGCCTATACAGGGGCGAAAAACTGTTTTTT. It yields the protein CASSSRLYRGEKLFF. This chain connects TRBV27 to TRBJ1-4, with 7 bases lining up with TRBD1. CDR3 length: 15 amino acids. CDR1 is MNHEY, CDR2 SMNVEV, per germline (reference sequence). V lost 4 bases to trimming and J lost 8 bases; unmatched junction nucleotides: 10.

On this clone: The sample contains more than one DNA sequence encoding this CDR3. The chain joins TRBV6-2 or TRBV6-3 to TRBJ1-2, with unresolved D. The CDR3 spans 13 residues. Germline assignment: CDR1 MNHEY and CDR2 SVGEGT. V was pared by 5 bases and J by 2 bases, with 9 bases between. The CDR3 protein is CASSRDINYGYTF. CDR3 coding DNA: TGTGCCAGCAGTCGCGACATAAACTATGGCTACACCTTC.

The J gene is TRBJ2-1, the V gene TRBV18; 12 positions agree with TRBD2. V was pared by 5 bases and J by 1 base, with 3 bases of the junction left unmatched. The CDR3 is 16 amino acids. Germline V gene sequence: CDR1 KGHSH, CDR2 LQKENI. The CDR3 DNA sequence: TGTGCCAGCTCAACGACTAGCGGGAGTTCCTACAATGAGCAGTTCTTC. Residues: CASSTTSGSSYNEQFF.

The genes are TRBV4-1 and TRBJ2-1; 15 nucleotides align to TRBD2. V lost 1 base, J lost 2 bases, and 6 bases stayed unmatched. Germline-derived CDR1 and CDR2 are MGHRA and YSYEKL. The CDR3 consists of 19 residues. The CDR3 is CASSQVRTSGRVPYNEQFF. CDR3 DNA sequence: TGCGCCAGCAGCCAAGTGAGGACTAGCGGGAGGGTACCCTACAATGAGCAGTTCTTC.

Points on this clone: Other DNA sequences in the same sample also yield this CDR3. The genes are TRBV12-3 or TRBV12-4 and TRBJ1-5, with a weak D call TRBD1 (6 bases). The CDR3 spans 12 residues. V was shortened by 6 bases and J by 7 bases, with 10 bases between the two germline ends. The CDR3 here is CASSPRGQPQHF. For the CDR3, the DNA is TGTGCCAGCAGCCCCAGGGGCCAGCCCCAGCATTTT.

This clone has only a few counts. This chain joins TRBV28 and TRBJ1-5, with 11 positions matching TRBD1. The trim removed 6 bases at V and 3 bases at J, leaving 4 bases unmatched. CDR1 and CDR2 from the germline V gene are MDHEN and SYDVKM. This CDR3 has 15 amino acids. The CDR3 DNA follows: TGTGCCAGCAGCTCGGGACAGGGGGACAATCAGCCCCAGCATTTT. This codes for CASSSGQGDNQPQHF.

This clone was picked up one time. DNA for the CDR3: TGTGCCAGCAGTTTAGCGGCCAGGGTTTCCGAAGCTTTCTTT. This encodes CASSLAARVSEAFF. The V and J genes are TRBV27 and TRBJ1-1; D might be TRBD1 (5 bases). The germline V gene encodes CDR1 MNHEY and CDR2 SMNVEV (reference sequence). The CDR3 is made up of 14 amino acids. V dropped 2 bases and J dropped 8 bases, with 15 bases sitting between them.

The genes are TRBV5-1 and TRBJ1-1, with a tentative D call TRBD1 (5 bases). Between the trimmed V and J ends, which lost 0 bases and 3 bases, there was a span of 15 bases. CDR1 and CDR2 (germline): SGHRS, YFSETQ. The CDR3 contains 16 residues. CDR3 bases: TGCGCCAGCAGCTTGGGACTTGTAGGGGCAGACACTGAAGCTTTCTTT. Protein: CASSLGLVGADTEAFF.

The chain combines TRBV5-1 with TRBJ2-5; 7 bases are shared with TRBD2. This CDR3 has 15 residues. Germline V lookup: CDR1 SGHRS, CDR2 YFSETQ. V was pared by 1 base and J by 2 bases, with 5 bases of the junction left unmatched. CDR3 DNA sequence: TGCGCCAGCAGCTTGAACCCTAGCGGACAAGAGACCCAGTACTTC. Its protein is CASSLNPSGQETQYF.

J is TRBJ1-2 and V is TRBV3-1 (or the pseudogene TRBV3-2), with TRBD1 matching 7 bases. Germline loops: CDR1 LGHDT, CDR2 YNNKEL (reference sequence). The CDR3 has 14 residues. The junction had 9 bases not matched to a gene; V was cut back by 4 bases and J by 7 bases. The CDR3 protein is CASSPGQVRAGYTF. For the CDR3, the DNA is TGTGCCAGCAGCCCAGGACAGGTTCGGGCTGGCTACACCTTC.

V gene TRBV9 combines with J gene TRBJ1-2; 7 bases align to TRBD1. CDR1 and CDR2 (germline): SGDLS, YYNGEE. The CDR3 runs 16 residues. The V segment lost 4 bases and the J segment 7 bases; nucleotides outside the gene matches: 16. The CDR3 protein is CASSFQGDVNRGGYTF. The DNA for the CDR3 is TGTGCCAGCAGCTTCCAGGGGGACGTAAATCGGGGTGGCTACACCTTC.

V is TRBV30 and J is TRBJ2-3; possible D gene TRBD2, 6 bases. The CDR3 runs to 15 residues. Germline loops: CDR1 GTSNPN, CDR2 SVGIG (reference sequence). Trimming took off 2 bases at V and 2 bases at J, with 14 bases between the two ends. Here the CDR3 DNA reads TGTGCCTGGAGTCCGACCCTGGGACTCACAGATACGCAGTATTTT. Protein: CAWSPTLGLTDTQYF.

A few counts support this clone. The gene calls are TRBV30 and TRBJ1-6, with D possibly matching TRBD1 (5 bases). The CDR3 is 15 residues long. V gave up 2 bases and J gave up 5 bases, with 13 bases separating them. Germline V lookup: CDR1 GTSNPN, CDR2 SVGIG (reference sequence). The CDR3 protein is CAWSKEGFHNSPLHF. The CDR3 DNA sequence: TGTGCCTGGAGTAAGGAGGGGTTCCATAATTCACCCCTCCACTTT. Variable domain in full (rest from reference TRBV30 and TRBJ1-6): SQTIHQWPATLVQPVGSPLSLECTVEGTSNPNLYWYRQAAGRGLQLLFYSVGIGQISSEVPQNLSASRPQDRQFILSSKKLLLSDSGFYLCAWSKEGFHNSPLHFGNGTRLTVT.

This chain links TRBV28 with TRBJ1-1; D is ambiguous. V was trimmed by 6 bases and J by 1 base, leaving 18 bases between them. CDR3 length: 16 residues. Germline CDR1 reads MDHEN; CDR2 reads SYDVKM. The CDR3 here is CASRTRPRGKNTEAFF. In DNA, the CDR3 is TGTGCCAGCAGGACCCGACCGAGAGGGAAGAACACTGAAGCTTTCTTT.

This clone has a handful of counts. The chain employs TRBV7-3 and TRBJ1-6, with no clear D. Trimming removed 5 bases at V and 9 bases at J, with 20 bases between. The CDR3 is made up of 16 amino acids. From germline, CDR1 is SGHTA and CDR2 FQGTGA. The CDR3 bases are TGTGCCAGCAGCGTCCCCGACGAGGGAACGGTTTCACCCCTCCACTTT. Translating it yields CASSVPDEGTVSPLHF.

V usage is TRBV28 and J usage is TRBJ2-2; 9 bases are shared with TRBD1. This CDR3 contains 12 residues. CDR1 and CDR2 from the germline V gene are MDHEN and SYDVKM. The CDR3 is CGTGQGPGELFF. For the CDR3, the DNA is TGTGGTACGGGACAGGGACCCGGGGAGCTGTTTTTT.